Below, 8 T cell receptor beta chains from the same sample are listed, as sequenced in a study of shared clonotypes between healthy human individuals. Profiled with immunoSEQ multiplex PCR; TCRdb holds only in-frame clones, not every one. The sample holds some 1,400,000 clones, approximately 96% seen once. What was sequenced was naive CD4+ T cells sorted from blood. Subset described: CD45RA+ positively selected. All receptors come from a young man in good health.

The rearrangement joins TRBV6-1 to TRBJ2-7; 7 nucleotides match TRBD1. Per the germline V gene, CDR1 is MNHNS and CDR2 is SASEGT. The CDR3 spans 17 residues. Trimming took 0 bases from V and 2 from J; bases not matched to a gene: 10. In DNA, the CDR3 is TGTGCCAGCAGTGAAGCGCTTCCACTGACAGGGACCTACGAGCAGTACTTC. Translation: CASSEALPLTGTYEQYF.

The genes are TRBV5-4 and TRBJ1-2; D unresolved. V lost 0 bases to trimming and J lost 4 bases, with 13 bases between them. Germline V gene data show CDR1 as SGHNT and CDR2 as YYREEE (reference sequence). This CDR3 contains 15 residues. CDR3 sequence reads: CASSLGGSDLYGYTF. The CDR3 DNA reads as TGTGCCAGCAGCTTGGGGGGATCTGATCTCTATGGCTACACCTTC.

The rearrangement links TRBV19 to TRBJ2-3; D may match TRBD1 or TRBD2 (5 bases each). Germline V gives CDR1 LNHDA, CDR2 SQIVND (reference sequence). The CDR3 is 14 amino acids. Between the trimmed V and J ends, which lost 4 bases and 7 bases, there was a span of 15 bases. The CDR3 nucleotides read TGTGCCAGTAGTACCCTCCATGGGGGAAATACGCAGTATTTT. This sequence encodes CASSTLHGGNTQYF.

The chain joins TRBV7-8 to TRBJ2-1; TRBD2 aligns across 11 bases. This CDR3 is built from 17 residues. Germline V gives CDR1 SGHVS, CDR2 FQNEAQ. The J segment lost 8 bases and the V segment lost 3 bases, leaving 12 bases of the junction unmatched. The CDR3 DNA is TGTGCCAGCAGCTTCCGACTAGCGGGGCGTGGGAGCGATGAGCAGTTCTTC. It encodes CASSFRLAGRGSDEQFF.

The chain's CDR3 is CASKGAWVYTF. The CDR3 DNA is TGTGCCAGCAAGGGCGCCTGGGTCTACACCTTC. The chain combines TRBV28 with TRBJ1-2, with D hard to call. CDR3 size: 11 residues. V was clipped by 7 bases and J by 10 bases, with 13 bases between them. Per the germline V gene, CDR1 is MDHEN and CDR2 is SYDVKM.

The chain carries TRBV7-9 and TRBJ2-4; 11 nucleotides match TRBD2. Losses at the gene ends were 4 bases for V and 1 base for J; bases not matched to a gene: 9. The CDR3 contains 18 residues. CDR1 is SEHNR, CDR2 FQNEAQ, per germline (reference sequence). CDR3 DNA: TGTGCCAGCAGCTCGGGGGCACTAGCGGGAGACGCCAAAAACATTCAGTACTTC. Its protein product is CASSSGALAGDAKNIQYF.

CDR3 region: CASSSKDSYNEQFF. DNA for the CDR3: TGTGCCAGCAGTAGTAAAGATTCCTACAATGAGCAGTTCTTC. The J gene is TRBJ2-1, the V gene TRBV6-7; D is unresolved. TRBV6-7 is placed among ORFs of uncertain function. The CDR3 extends over 14 amino acids. Trimming left V 5 bases short and J 1 base short, with 9 bases between.

The chain joins TRBV28 to TRBJ2-7; D not certain. Per germline, CDR1 MDHEN and CDR2 SYDVKM. The germline V and J ends were trimmed by 3 bases and 5 bases, with 5 bases remaining between them. The CDR3 is 11 residues long. CDR3 DNA sequence: TGTGCCAGCAGTTTCGACCACGAGCAGTACTTC. This encodes CASSFDHEQYF.